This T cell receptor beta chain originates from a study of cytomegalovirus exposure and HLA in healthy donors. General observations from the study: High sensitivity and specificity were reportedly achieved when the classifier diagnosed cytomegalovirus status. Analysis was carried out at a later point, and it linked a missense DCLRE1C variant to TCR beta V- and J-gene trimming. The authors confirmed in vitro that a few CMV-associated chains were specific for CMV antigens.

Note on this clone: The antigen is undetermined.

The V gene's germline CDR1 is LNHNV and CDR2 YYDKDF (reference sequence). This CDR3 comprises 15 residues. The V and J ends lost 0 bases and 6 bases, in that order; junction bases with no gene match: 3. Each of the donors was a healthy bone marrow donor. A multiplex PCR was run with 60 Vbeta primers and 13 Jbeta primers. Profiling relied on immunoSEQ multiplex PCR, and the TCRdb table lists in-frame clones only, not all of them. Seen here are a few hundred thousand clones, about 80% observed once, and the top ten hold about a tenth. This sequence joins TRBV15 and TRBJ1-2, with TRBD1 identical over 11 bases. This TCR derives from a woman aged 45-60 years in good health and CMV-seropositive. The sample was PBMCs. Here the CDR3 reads CATSRDPDRGHGYTF. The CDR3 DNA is TGTGCCACCAGCAGAGATCCGGACAGGGGGCATGGCTACACCTTC. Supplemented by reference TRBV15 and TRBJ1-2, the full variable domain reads DAMVIQNPRYQVTQFGKPVTLSCSQTLNHNVMYWYQQKSSQAPKLLFHYYDKDFNNEADTPDNFQSRRPNTSFCFLDIRSPGLGDTAMYLCATSRDPDRGHGYTFGSGTRLTVV.